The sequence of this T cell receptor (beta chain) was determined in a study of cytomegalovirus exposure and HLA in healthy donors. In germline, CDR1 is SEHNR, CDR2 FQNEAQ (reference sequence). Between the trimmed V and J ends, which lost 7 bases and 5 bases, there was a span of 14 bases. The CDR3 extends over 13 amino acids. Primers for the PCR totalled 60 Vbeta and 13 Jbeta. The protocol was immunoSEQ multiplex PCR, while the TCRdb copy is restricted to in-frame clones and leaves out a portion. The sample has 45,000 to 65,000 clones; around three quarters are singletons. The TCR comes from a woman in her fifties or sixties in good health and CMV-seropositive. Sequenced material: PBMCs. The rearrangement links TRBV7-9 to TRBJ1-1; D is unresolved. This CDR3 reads CASIRGSTTEAFF. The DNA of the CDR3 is TGTGCCAGCATCCGGGGTTCGACGACTGAAGCTTTCTTT.